The 21 T cell receptor beta chains reported below all come from one sample, sequenced in a study of blood T cell repertoires in COVID-19. Data came from immunoSEQ multiplex PCR; TCRdb stores just in-frame clones and leaves some out. The sample has about 140,000 clones; approximately 83% are singletons. Input material: peripheral blood. These TCRs come from a human donor in a cohort sampled during active COVID-19.

V is TRBV6-6 and J is TRBJ2-1; 8 bases fit TRBD2. CDR1 MNHNY and CDR2 SVGAGI come from the germline V gene (reference sequence). The CDR3 consists of 16 residues. After removal of 4 bases from V and 5 bases from J, the junction contained 10 bases not matched to a gene. The CDR3 loop is CASSSEEAGGHNEQFF. In DNA, the CDR3 is TGTGCCAGCAGTTCCGAAGAGGCGGGGGGACACAATGAGCAGTTCTTC.

The genes are TRBV4-1 and TRBJ1-2, with 8 nucleotides matching TRBD1. Trimming took 1 base from V and 4 from J; bases not matched to a gene: 8. The CDR3 spans 16 residues. CDR1 and CDR2 (germline): MGHRA, YSYEKL. DNA of the CDR3: TGCGCCAGCAGCCAAGCCGGGTCAGGGGGCGGCTATGGCTACACCTTC. Translation: CASSQAGSGGGYGYTF.

The chain combines TRBV5-6 with TRBJ2-3; unclear D gene. Germline V gene lookup returns CDR1 SGHDT and CDR2 YYEEEE. The CDR3 totals 13 residues. Trimming removed 5 bases from V and 3 bases from J, with 10 bases in between. Here the CDR3 DNA reads TGTGCCAGCAGGACAAGTGGTACAGATACGCAGTATTTT. It translates to CASRTSGTDTQYF.

The rearrangement uses TRBV5-1 and TRBJ1-2; D uncertain. Trimming left V 0 bases short and J 1 base short, with 4 bases between. Germline-derived CDR1 and CDR2 are SGHRS and YFSETQ. CDR3 length equals 13 residues. CDR3 nucleotide sequence: TGCGCCAGCAGCTTGGACGGTAACTATGGCTACACCTTC. It encodes CASSLDGNYGYTF.

This clone showed up just once. CDR3: CASRLGLEQFF. The CDR3 DNA is TGTGCCAGCAGACTGGGACTCGAGCAGTTCTTC. The chain combines TRBV27 with TRBJ2-1; a possible D gene is TRBD2 (6 bases). V was trimmed by 6 bases and J by 10 bases, leaving 10 bases between them. The CDR3 has 11 residues. Germline V gene lookup returns CDR1 MNHEY and CDR2 SMNVEV (reference sequence).

CDR3 sequence: CASSLAGGLETQYF. The CDR3 DNA reads TGTGCCAGCAGCTTAGCAGGGGGCTTAGAGACCCAGTACTTC. The gene calls are TRBV11-2 and TRBJ2-5, with 8 bases matching TRBD1. J was trimmed by 4 bases and V by 1 base; bases with no gene match: 2. Germline values: CDR1 SGHAT, CDR2 FQNNGV. The CDR3 runs to 14 residues. Full variable domain (outside the CDR3, taken from reference TRBV11-2 and TRBJ2-5): EAGVAQSPRYKIIEKRQSVAFWCNPISGHATLYWYQQILGQGPKLLIQFQNNGVVDDSQLPKDRFSAERLKGVDSTLKIQPAKLEDSAVYLCASSLAGGLETQYFGPGTRLLVL.

The chain uses TRBV3-1 (or the pseudogene TRBV3-2) and TRBJ1-5; D is ambiguous. Germline V CDR1 and CDR2: LGHDT, YNNKEL (reference sequence). This CDR3 region has 14 residues. V gave up 0 bases and J gave up 7 bases, with 10 bases separating them. DNA of the CDR3: TGTGCCAGCAGCCAAGATCGTGTGCGGCAGCCCCAGCATTTT. Protein: CASSQDRVRQPQHF.

This clone has more than one count but fewer than ten. V is TRBV7-4 and J is TRBJ1-5; maybe TRBD1 (6 bases). The CDR3 is 15 amino acids. V lost 0 bases to trimming and J lost 0 bases, with 6 bases between them. The germline CDR1 and CDR2 sequences are SGHVT and SQSDAQ. The CDR3 reads CASSLAQGSNQPQHF. The CDR3 nucleotides are TGTGCCAGCAGCTTAGCACAGGGTAGCAATCAGCCCCAGCATTTT.

The chain combines TRBV6-4 with TRBJ2-6; 7 bases match TRBD1. The CDR3 has 15 amino acids. V was pared by 7 bases and J by 2 bases, with 5 bases of the junction left unmatched. CDR1 and CDR2 from the germline V gene are MRHNA and SNTAGT. Here the CDR3 reads CASTLTGTGANVLTF. CDR3 coding DNA: TGTGCCAGCACCTTGACAGGGACTGGGGCCAACGTCCTGACTTTC.

The V gene is TRBV4-2, the J gene TRBJ1-1, with TRBD1 matching 9 bases. Trimming cost V 4 bases and J 0 bases; bases outside gene matches: 15. Germline values: CDR1 LGHNA, CDR2 YNFKEQ. This CDR3 has 19 amino acids. In DNA, the CDR3 is TGTGCCAGCAGCCTGGCCTACGGGACAGGGAGCCCTATGAACACTGAAGCTTTCTTT. This gives the protein CASSLAYGTGSPMNTEAFF.

The chain has TRBV12-3 or TRBV12-4 and TRBJ1-5; a possible D gene is TRBD1 (6 bases). Between the trimmed V and J ends, which lost 6 bases and 9 bases, there was a span of 15 bases. The CDR3 covers 13 residues. CDR3 coding DNA: TGTGCCAGCAGACCGACAGGTGGAGGGCCCCAGCATTTT. It encodes CASRPTGGGPQHF.

This rearrangement joins TRBV12-5 to TRBJ2-1; D perhaps matches TRBD1 (6 bases). Trimming left V 1 base short and J 0 bases short, with 13 bases between. The CDR3 has 17 amino acids. Germline V lookup: CDR1 LGHNT, CDR2 FRNRAP. CDR3 sequence reads: CASGLGTAPSSYNEQFF. Here the CDR3 DNA reads TGTGCTAGTGGTTTGGGGACAGCGCCGAGCTCCTACAATGAGCAGTTCTTC.

The chain has TRBV6-5 and TRBJ2-7; 11 bases line up with TRBD2. CDR3 length equals 14 residues. The V segment lost 7 bases and the J segment 4 bases; nucleotides outside the gene matches: 6. Germline CDR1 MNHEY, CDR2 SVGAGI. Here the CDR3 DNA reads TGTGCCAGCAACCTAGCGGGGGGCGGTTACGAGCAGTACTTC. Its protein is CASNLAGGGYEQYF.

This clone came up once. The rearrangement links TRBV6-5 to TRBJ1-3, with 8 bases fitting TRBD1. Germline lookup yields CDR1 MNHEY and CDR2 SVGAGI. This CDR3 is built from 11 residues. Trimming removed 2 bases from V and 15 bases from J; junction bases left unmatched: 3. The CDR3 nucleotides read TGTGCCAGCAGTTACCTTGGACAGGGATATTTT. It specifies CASSYLGQGYF.

The chain is built from TRBV11-2 and TRBJ1-1; maybe TRBD1 (5 bases). V lost 1 base and J 8 bases, leaving 14 bases between the germline ends. CDR3 length: 14 amino acids. Germline loops: CDR1 SGHAT, CDR2 FQNNGV. CDR3 region: CASSLAAGKGEAFF. As DNA, the CDR3 is TGTGCCAGCAGCTTAGCTGCAGGGAAGGGGGAAGCTTTCTTT.

This rearrangement joins TRBV19 to TRBJ2-5; TRBD1 is a possible D gene (5 bases). This CDR3 region has 16 residues. The V end was cut by 5 bases, the J end by 4 bases, with 20 bases between. CDR1 is LNHDA and CDR2 is SQIVND in the germline V gene (reference sequence). The CDR3 nucleotides are TGTGCCAGTAGTTATTTGACAGCTCAGAACCCAGAGACCCAGTACTTC. Translated: CASSYLTAQNPETQYF.

The chain employs TRBV28 and TRBJ2-3; 8 nucleotides agree with TRBD2. With 5 bases clipped from V and 3 bases from J, the junction kept 10 bases outside the gene matches. The CDR3 consists of 16 residues. Germline CDR1 is MDHEN and CDR2 is SYDVKM. The CDR3 spells CASSPGAGTSTDTQYF. In DNA, the CDR3 is TGTGCCAGCAGTCCGGGGGCCGGGACTAGTACAGATACGCAGTATTTT.

The chain couples TRBV6-1 to TRBJ1-1, with D possibly being TRBD1 (6 bases). Trimming removed 2 bases from V and 4 bases from J, with 11 bases in between. This CDR3 contains 14 residues. Germline V gene sequence: CDR1 MNHNS, CDR2 SASEGT. CDR3 sequence: CASSERGAITEAFF. The CDR3, as DNA: TGTGCCAGCAGTGAACGGGGGGCTATCACTGAAGCTTTCTTT.

V usage is TRBV6-5 and J usage is TRBJ2-7; TRBD1 agrees at 9 bases. Germline trimming cut 6 bases from V and 12 bases from J; bases unmatched to any gene: 9. CDR3 length equals 12 residues. Germline values: CDR1 MNHEY, CDR2 SVGAGI. This CDR3 is CASRLKGGQGYF. The CDR3 DNA follows: TGTGCCAGCAGACTCAAGGGGGGACAGGGGTACTTC.

This clone appeared once. The chain recombines TRBV6-5 with TRBJ2-7, with D tentatively TRBD2 (7 bases). This CDR3 spans 15 amino acids. Germline loops: CDR1 MNHEY, CDR2 SVGAGI. V lost 2 bases, J lost 3 bases, and 14 bases lay in between. The CDR3 DNA follows: TGTGCCAGCAGTTACAAGGGGGAGGGGCTCTACGAGCAGTACTTC. It yields the protein CASSYKGEGLYEQYF.

J is TRBJ2-5 and V is TRBV29-1; tentatively, D is TRBD1 (7 bases). Trimming took off 1 base at V and 3 bases at J, with 21 bases between the two ends. This CDR3 spans 17 amino acids. Looked up from germline, CDR1 is SQVTM and CDR2 is ANQGSEA. The CDR3 DNA follows: TGCAGCGTTGAAGCCCAGGGCGGGACAGTTGGTAAAGAGACCCAGTACTTC. Protein product: CSVEAQGGTVGKETQYF.